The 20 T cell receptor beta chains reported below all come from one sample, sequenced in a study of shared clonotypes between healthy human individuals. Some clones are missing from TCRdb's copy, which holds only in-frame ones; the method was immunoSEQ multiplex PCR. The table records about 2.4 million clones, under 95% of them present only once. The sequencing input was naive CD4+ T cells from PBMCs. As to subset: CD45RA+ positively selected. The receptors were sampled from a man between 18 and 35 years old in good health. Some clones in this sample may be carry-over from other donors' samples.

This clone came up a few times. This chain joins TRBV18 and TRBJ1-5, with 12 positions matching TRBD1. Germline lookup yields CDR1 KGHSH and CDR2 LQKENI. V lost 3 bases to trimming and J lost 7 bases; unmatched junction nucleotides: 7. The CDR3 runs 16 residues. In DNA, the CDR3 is TGTGCCAGCTCACCTGCGGGACAGGGGGCCTACCAGCCCCAGCATTTT. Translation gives CASSPAGQGAYQPQHF.

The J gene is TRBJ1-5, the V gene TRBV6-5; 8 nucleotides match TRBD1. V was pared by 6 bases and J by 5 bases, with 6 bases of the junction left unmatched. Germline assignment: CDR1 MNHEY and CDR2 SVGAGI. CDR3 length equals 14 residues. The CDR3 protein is CASRKSGGHQPQHF. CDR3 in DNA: TGTGCCAGCAGAAAATCAGGGGGCCATCAGCCCCAGCATTTT.

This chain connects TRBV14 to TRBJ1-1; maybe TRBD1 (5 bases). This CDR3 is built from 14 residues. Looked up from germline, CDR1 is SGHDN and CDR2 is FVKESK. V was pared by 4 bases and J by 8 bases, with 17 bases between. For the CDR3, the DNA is TGTGCCAGCAGCCCCCCTTTTGACAGCTCCGAAGCTTTCTTT. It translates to CASSPPFDSSEAFF.

CDR3 region: CASRAGQAQETQYF. CDR3 nucleotides: TGCGCCAGCAGAGCTGGACAAGCGCAAGAGACCCAGTACTTC. The V and J genes are TRBV5-1 and TRBJ2-5; a possible D gene is TRBD1 (5 bases). V was cut by 5 bases and J by 2 bases, with 13 bases left in between. Germline CDR1 SGHRS, CDR2 YFSETQ. This CDR3 has 14 amino acids.

The CDR3 DNA follows: TGTGCCAGCAGCCTACAACAGGGGAATGAGCAGTTCTTC. Translation: CASSLQQGNEQFF. This chain joins TRBV11-2 and TRBJ2-1; TRBD1 aligns across 7 bases. J gave up 7 bases and V 5 bases, and 5 bases lay outside the gene matches. The CDR3 loop spans 13 amino acids. Germline values: CDR1 SGHAT, CDR2 FQNNGV.

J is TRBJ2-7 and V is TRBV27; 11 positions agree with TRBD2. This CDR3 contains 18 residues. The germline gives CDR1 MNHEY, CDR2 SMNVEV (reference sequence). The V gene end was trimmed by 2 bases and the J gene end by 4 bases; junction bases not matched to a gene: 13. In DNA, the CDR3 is TGTGCCAGCAGTTTAATAGCGGGAGGGCCGCCATGGTCATACGAGCAGTACTTC. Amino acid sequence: CASSLIAGGPPWSYEQYF.

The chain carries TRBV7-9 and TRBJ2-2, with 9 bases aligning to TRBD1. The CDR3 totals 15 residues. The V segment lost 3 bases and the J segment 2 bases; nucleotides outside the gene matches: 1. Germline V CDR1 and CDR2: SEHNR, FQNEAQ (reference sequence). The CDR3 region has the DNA TGTGCCAGCAGCTTTACAGGGGGCAACACCGGGGAGCTGTTTTTT. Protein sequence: CASSFTGGNTGELFF.

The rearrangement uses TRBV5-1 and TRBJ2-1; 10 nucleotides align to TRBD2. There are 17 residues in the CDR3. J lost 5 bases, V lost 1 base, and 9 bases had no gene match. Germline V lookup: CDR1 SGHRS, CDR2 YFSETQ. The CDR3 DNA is TGCGCCAGCAGCTTGCCCTCGACTAGCGGGCAAAACAATGAGCAGTTCTTC. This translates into CASSLPSTSGQNNEQFF. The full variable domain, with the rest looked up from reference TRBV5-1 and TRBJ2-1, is KAGVTQTPRYLIKTRGQQVTLSCSPISGHRSVSWYQQTPGQGLQFLFEYFSETQRNKGNFPGRFSGRQFSNSRSEMNVSTLELGDSALYLCASSLPSTSGQNNEQFFGPGTRLTVL.

CDR3: CASSPGQGNEQYF. CDR3 DNA sequence: TGTGCCAGCAGCCCCGGACAGGGGAACGAGCAGTACTTC. The chain carries TRBV7-3 and TRBJ2-7; 9 positions match TRBD1. This CDR3 spans 13 amino acids. Germline CDR1 and CDR2: SGHTA and FQGTGA. V shed 5 bases and J 5 bases; nucleotides not matched to a gene: 4. The full variable domain, in which reference TRBV7-3 and TRBJ2-7 provide the parts outside the CDR3, is GAGVSQTPSNKVTEKGKYVELRCDPISGHTALYWYRQSLGQGPEFLIYFQGTGAADDSGLPNDRFFAVRPEGSVSTLKIQRTERGDSAVYLCASSPGQGNEQYFGPGTRLTVT.

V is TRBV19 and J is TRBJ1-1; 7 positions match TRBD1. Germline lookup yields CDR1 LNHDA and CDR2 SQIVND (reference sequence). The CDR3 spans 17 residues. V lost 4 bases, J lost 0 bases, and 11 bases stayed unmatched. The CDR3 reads CASSTPDRVPMNTEAFF. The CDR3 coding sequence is TGTGCCAGTAGTACCCCCGACAGGGTCCCCATGAACACTGAAGCTTTCTTT.

In DNA form, the CDR3 reads TGTGCCAGCAGTGGGACGGACAGGGCGAACACTGAAGCTTTCTTT. Protein sequence: CASSGTDRANTEAFF. V usage is TRBV2 and J usage is TRBJ1-1; 8 nucleotides align to TRBD1. CDR3 length: 15 amino acids. The germline CDR1 and CDR2 sequences are SNHLY and FYNNEI. V dropped 4 bases and J dropped 1; count of bases not matched to a gene: 5.

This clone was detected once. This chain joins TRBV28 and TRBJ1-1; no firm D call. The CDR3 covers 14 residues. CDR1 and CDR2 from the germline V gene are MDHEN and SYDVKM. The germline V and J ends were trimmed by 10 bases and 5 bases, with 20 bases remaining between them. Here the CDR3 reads CATNLAVLGTEAFF. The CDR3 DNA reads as TGTGCCACCAATTTGGCGGTTTTGGGAACTGAAGCTTTCTTT.

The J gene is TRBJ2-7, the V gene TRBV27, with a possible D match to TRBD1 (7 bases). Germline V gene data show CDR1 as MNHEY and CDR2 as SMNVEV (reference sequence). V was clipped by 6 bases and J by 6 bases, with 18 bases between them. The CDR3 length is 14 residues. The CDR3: CASRRQGGTPEQYF. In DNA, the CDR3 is TGTGCCAGCAGAAGACAGGGAGGTACCCCCGAGCAGTACTTC.

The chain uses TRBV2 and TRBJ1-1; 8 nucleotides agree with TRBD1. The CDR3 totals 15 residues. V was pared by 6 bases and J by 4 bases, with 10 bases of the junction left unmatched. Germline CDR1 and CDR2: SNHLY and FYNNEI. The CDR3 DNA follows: TGTGCCAGCAGCCTCAGGGGGCGGTTCAGCACTGAAGCTTTCTTT. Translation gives CASSLRGRFSTEAFF.

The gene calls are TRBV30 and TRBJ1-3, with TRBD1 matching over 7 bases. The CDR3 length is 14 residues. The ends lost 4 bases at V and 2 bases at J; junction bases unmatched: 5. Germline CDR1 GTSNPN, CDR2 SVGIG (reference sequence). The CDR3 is CAWNQQGTGNTIYF. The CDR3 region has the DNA TGTGCCTGGAACCAACAGGGGACTGGAAACACCATATATTTT.

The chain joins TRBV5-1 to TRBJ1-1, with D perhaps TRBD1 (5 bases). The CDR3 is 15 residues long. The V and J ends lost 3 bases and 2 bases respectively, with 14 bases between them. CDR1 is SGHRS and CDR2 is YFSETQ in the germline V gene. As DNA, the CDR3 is TGCGCCAGCAGCTCCCTCTTACAGGCCAACACTGAAGCTTTCTTT. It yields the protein CASSSLLQANTEAFF.

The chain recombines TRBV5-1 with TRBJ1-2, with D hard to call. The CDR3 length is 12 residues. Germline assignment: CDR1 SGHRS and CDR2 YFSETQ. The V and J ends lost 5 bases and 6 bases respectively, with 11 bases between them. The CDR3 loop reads CASSYVGDGYTF. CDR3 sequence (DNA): TGCGCCAGCAGTTATGTTGGGGATGGCTACACCTTC.

This CDR3 is CASSPWVSGRPGETQYF. The DNA of the CDR3 is TGCGCCAGCAGCCCCTGGGTTAGCGGGAGGCCCGGGGAGACCCAGTACTTC. V usage is TRBV4-1 and J usage is TRBJ2-5, with TRBD2 identical over 10 bases. The CDR3 spans 17 residues. V was clipped by 4 bases and J by 5 bases; unmatched bases: 13. Germline V gene lookup returns CDR1 MGHRA and CDR2 YSYEKL.

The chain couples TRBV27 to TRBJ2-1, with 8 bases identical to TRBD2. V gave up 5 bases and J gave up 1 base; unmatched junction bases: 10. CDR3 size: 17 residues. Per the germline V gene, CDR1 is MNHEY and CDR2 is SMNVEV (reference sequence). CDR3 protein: CASSRDGGARSYNEQFF. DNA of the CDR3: TGTGCCAGCAGTCGAGACGGGGGGGCAAGGTCCTACAATGAGCAGTTCTTC.

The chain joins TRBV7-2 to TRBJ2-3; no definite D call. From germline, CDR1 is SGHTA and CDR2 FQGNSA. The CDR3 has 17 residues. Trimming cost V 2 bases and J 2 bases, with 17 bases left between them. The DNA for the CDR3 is TGTGCCAGCAGCTTAAGTCCTCGGCCTCCCACCACAGATACGCAGTATTTT. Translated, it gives CASSLSPRPPTTDTQYF. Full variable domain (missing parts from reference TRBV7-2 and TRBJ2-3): GAGVSQSPSNKVTEKGKDVELRCDPISGHTALYWYRQSLGQGLEFLIYFQGNSAPDKSGLPSDRFSAERTGGSVSTLTIQRTQQEDSAVYLCASSLSPRPPTTDTQYFGPGTRLTVL.